Included here is one TCR beta chain sequence, with context. The antigen remains undetermined. The data stem from a study of cytomegalovirus exposure and HLA in healthy donors. Overall study findings and caveats: A missense variant in DCLRE1C was later tied to TCR beta V- and J-gene trimming.

The PCR made use of 60 Vbeta and 13 Jbeta primers. TCRdb keeps only in-frame clones here, not all; method: immunoSEQ multiplex PCR. The sample yields approximately 20,000 clones, of which the top ten take up 22%. The sequence was collected from a man aged 60 to 69 in good health and CMV-seropositive. The specimen was PBMCs.

CDR3 region: CASSRDRDYGYTF. DNA for the CDR3: TGCGCCAGCAGCAGAGACAGGGACTATGGCTACACCTTC. This chain links TRBV5-1 with TRBJ1-2; TRBD1 matches 7 bases. V shed 4 bases and J 3 bases; nucleotides not matched to a gene: 3. Germline V lookup: CDR1 SGHRS, CDR2 YFSETQ. The CDR3 is 13 amino acids.